The 19 T cell receptor beta chains below come from one sample, sequenced in a study of shared clonotypes between healthy human individuals. Using immunoSEQ multiplex PCR, the repertoire was profiled, and TCRdb retains in-frame clones only, with some absent. The profile shows about 1.5 million clones, approximately 96% of them singletons. Sequencing input: naive CD4+ T cells sorted from blood. As for subset: CD45RA+ positively selected. The receptors shown here come from a young man in good health.

The chain uses TRBV18 and TRBJ1-1; perhaps TRBD1 as D (5 bases). In germline, CDR1 is KGHSH, CDR2 LQKENI. V lost 6 bases to trimming and J lost 1 base, with 12 bases between them. The CDR3 is 14 amino acids. This CDR3 is CASSQAGGNTEAFF. The CDR3 DNA sequence: TGTGCCAGCTCGCAAGCCGGGGGGAACACTGAAGCTTTCTTT.

The genes are TRBV9 and TRBJ1-3; the D gene is possibly TRBD1 (5 bases). The CDR3 is 17 amino acids. Germline V gives CDR1 SGDLS, CDR2 YYNGEE. V dropped 0 bases and J dropped 0 bases, with 13 bases sitting between them. The CDR3 sequence: CASSVGGTLGSGNTIYF. CDR3 DNA: TGTGCCAGCAGCGTAGGAGGGACCCTAGGCTCTGGAAACACCATATATTTT.

CDR3 nucleotides: TGTGCCAGCAGCCCCACCGGAGGAGGCACTGAAGCTTTCTTT. Its translation: CASSPTGGGTEAFF. This sequence joins TRBV11-2 and TRBJ1-1; D remains ambiguous. V lost 5 bases and J lost 4, with 14 bases in between. Per the germline V gene, CDR1 is SGHAT and CDR2 is FQNNGV. This CDR3 spans 14 amino acids.

V is TRBV4-1 and J is TRBJ1-5, with a tentative D call TRBD1 (6 bases). This CDR3 is 18 amino acids long. V lost 1 base to trimming and J lost 3 bases, with 19 bases between them. Per germline, CDR1 MGHRA and CDR2 YSYEKL. For the CDR3, the DNA is TGCGCCAGCAGCCAAGGGGGTGCACAGGGTCAGAACAATCAGCCCCAGCATTTT. Protein sequence: CASSQGGAQGQNNQPQHF.

The V gene is TRBV2, the J gene TRBJ2-7; D uncertain. Germline-derived CDR1 and CDR2 are SNHLY and FYNNEI. V shed 4 bases and J shed 9 bases, with 10 bases lying between them. This CDR3 has 11 residues. The CDR3 is CASSVYSGQYF. The CDR3 DNA reads as TGTGCCAGCAGTGTCTATTCGGGGCAGTACTTC.

This clone occurred once. The chain employs TRBV6-1 and TRBJ1-5; D not resolved. The CDR3 runs to 11 residues. V dropped 6 bases and J dropped 3 bases, with 3 bases sitting between them. Germline CDR1 and CDR2: MNHNS and SASEGT. CDR3 amino acids: CASRVNQPQHF. In nucleotides, the CDR3 is TGTGCCAGCAGGGTCAATCAGCCCCAGCATTTT.

A remark on this clone: The sample contains more than one DNA sequence encoding this CDR3. The V and J genes are TRBV9 and TRBJ2-1, with TRBD2 identical over 11 bases. This CDR3 region has 15 residues. Germline trimming cut 2 bases from V and 5 bases from J; bases unmatched to any gene: 3. From germline, CDR1 is SGDLS and CDR2 YYNGEE. CDR3 protein: CASSVGTSGNNEQFF. In nucleotides, the CDR3 is TGTGCCAGCAGCGTTGGGACTAGCGGAAACAATGAGCAGTTCTTC.

The gene calls are TRBV2 and TRBJ1-5, with a possible D match to TRBD1 (5 bases). Germline V lookup: CDR1 SNHLY, CDR2 FYNNEI. Trimming left V 3 bases short and J 4 bases short, with 10 bases between. This CDR3 has 14 residues. CDR3 sequence reads: CASSDRQRNQPQHF. CDR3 DNA: TGTGCCAGCAGTGATCGACAGAGAAATCAGCCCCAGCATTTT.

Of note for this clone: Other nucleotide sequences from this sample produce the same CDR3. The J gene is TRBJ2-3, the V gene TRBV5-4; 8 nucleotides match TRBD2. From germline, CDR1 is SGHNT and CDR2 YYREEE (reference sequence). CDR3 length equals 17 residues. Trimming took 0 bases from V and 1 from J; bases not matched to a gene: 7. DNA for the CDR3: TGTGCCAGCAGCTTGGGAGGCCTAGCGGGTGGCACAGATACGCAGTATTTT. Its translation is CASSLGGLAGGTDTQYF.

DNA for the CDR3: TGTGCCAGCAAAAGCGGCGGGACCTACGAGCAGTACTTC. It is translated as CASKSGGTYEQYF. V and J are TRBV28 and TRBJ2-7; D possibly corresponds to TRBD2 (6 bases). Germline loops: CDR1 MDHEN, CDR2 SYDVKM. V lost 7 bases, J lost 2 bases, and 12 bases lay in between. The CDR3 contains 13 residues.

The rearrangement uses TRBV29-1 and TRBJ2-7; 7 bases align to TRBD1. CDR3 size: 12 residues. Germline V gives CDR1 SQVTM, CDR2 ANQGSEA. The J segment lost 4 bases and the V segment lost 7 bases, leaving 7 bases of the junction unmatched. In DNA, the CDR3 is TGCAGCGGGACCCGGGACAGTTACGAGCAGTACTTC. This codes for CSGTRDSYEQYF.

The chain couples TRBV7-6 to TRBJ2-5, with D unresolved. The germline V and J ends were trimmed by 4 bases and 6 bases, with 18 bases remaining between them. Germline CDR1 SGHVS, CDR2 FNYEAQ. This CDR3 is 15 amino acids long. CDR3 nucleotide sequence: TGTGCCAGCAGCTCTCAAGTTTTTTCTGCCCAGACCCAGTACTTC. Translation: CASSSQVFSAQTQYF.

The rearrangement links TRBV9 to TRBJ2-3; D not resolved. Germline CDR1 is SGDLS and CDR2 is YYNGEE. Trimming shortened V by 0 bases and J by 6 bases, and 8 bases separated the two germline ends. The CDR3 length is 13 residues. As DNA, the CDR3 is TGTGCCAGCAGCGTAGAGTTCGTGGATACGCAGTATTTT. Amino acid sequence: CASSVEFVDTQYF.

The V call is TRBV7-6, the J call TRBJ2-6, with D maybe TRBD2 (6 bases). The CDR3 is made up of 17 amino acids. In germline, CDR1 is SGHVS, CDR2 FNYEAQ. Trimming cost V 5 bases and J 0 bases, with 14 bases left between them. Written as DNA, the CDR3 is TGTGCCAGCAGCCCAGGGACTCTCTCCTCTGGGGCCAACGTCCTGACTTTC. Protein: CASSPGTLSSGANVLTF. The complete variable domain, with remaining parts taken from reference TRBV7-6 and TRBJ2-6, reads GAGVSQSPRYKVTKRGQDVALRCDPISGHVSLYWYRQALGQGPEFLTYFNYEAQQDKSGLPNDRFSAERPEGSISTLTIQRTEQRDSAMYRCASSPGTLSSGANVLTFGAGSRLTVL.

The rearrangement uses TRBV19 and TRBJ1-4; D might be TRBD1 (6 bases). Germline CDR1 and CDR2: LNHDA and SQIVND (reference sequence). V lost 6 bases and J lost 11, with 7 bases in between. This CDR3 has 10 residues. This chain's CDR3 is CASRQGKLFF. CDR3 in DNA: TGTGCCAGTAGGCAGGGGAAACTGTTTTTT.

V and J are TRBV5-4 and TRBJ2-7, with a possible D match to TRBD2 (5 bases). V was pared by 0 bases and J by 0 bases, with 10 bases between. The germline CDR1 and CDR2 sequences are SGHNT and YYREEE (reference sequence). CDR3 length equals 15 residues. In DNA, the CDR3 is TGTGCCAGCAGCTTGGTTATGGGGAGCTCCTACGAGCAGTACTTC. Its protein is CASSLVMGSSYEQYF. Supplemented by reference TRBV5-4 and TRBJ2-7, the full variable domain reads ETGVTQSPTHLIKTRGQQVTLRCSSQSGHNTVSWYQQALGQGPQFIFQYYREEENGRGNFPPRFSGLQFPNYSSELNVNALELDDSALYLCASSLVMGSSYEQYFGPGTRLTVT.

V is TRBV7-6 and J is TRBJ2-7, with 13 nucleotides matching TRBD2. This CDR3 contains 16 residues. The J segment lost 3 bases and the V segment lost 5 bases, leaving 7 bases of the junction unmatched. Germline assignment: CDR1 SGHVS and CDR2 FNYEAQ. CDR3: CASSQGTSGILYEQYF. For the CDR3, the DNA is TGTGCCAGCAGCCAAGGGACTAGCGGGATCCTCTACGAGCAGTACTTC.

This chain links TRBV7-9 with TRBJ1-2; tentative D call: TRBD1 (6 bases). This CDR3 has 9 amino acids. The germline CDR1 and CDR2 sequences are SEHNR and FQNEAQ (reference sequence). Here the CDR3 DNA reads TGTGCTGGGGGGGCTGGCTACACCTTC. Amino acid sequence: CAGGAGYTF.

Turning to this clone: Distinct nucleotide sequences in the sample also encode this CDR3. The rearrangement links TRBV7-9 to TRBJ2-1, with 8 bases fitting TRBD2. V lost 1 base to trimming and J lost 4 bases; unmatched junction nucleotides: 9. Germline CDR1 reads SEHNR; CDR2 reads FQNEAQ (reference sequence). The CDR3 has 17 amino acids. This CDR3 reads CASSLGGLAGVYNEQFF. In DNA form, the CDR3 reads TGTGCCAGCAGCTTAGGGGGTCTAGCGGGCGTTTACAATGAGCAGTTCTTC.